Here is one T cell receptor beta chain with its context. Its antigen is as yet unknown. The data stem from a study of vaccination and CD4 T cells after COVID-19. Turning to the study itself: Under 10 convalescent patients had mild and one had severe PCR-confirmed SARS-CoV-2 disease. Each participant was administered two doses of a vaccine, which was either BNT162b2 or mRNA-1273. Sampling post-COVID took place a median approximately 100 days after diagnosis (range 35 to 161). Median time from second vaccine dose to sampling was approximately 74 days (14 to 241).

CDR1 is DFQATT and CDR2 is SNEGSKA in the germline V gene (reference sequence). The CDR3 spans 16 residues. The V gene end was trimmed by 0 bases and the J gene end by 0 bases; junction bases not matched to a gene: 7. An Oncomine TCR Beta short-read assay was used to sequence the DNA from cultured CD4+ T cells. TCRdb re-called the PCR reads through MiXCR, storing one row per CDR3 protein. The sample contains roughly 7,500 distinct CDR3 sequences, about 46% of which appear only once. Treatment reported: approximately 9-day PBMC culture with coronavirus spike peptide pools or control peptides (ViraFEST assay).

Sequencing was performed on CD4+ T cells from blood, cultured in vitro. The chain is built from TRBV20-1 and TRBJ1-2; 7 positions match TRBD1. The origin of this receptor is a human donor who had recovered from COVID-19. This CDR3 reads CSARDTGQRTNYGYTF. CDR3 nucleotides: TGCAGTGCTAGAGATACGGGACAGAGGACTAACTATGGCTACACCTTC.